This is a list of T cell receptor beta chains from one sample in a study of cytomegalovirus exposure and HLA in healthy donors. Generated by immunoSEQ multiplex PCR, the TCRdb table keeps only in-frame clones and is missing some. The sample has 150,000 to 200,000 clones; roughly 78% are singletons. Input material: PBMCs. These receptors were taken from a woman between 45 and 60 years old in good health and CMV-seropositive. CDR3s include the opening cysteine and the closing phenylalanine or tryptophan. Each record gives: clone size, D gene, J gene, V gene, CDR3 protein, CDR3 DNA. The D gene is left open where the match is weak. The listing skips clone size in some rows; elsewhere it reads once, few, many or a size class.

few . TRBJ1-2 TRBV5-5 CASSVTPQGGYGYTF TGTGCCAGCAGCGTGACCCCCCAGGGTGGCTATGGCTACACCTTC
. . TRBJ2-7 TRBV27 CASSLGPAYEQYF TGTGCCAGCAGTTTAGGCCCCGCCTACGAGCAGTACTTC
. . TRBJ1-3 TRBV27 CASSPGKSSGNTIYF TGTGCCAGCAGTCCCGGGAAGAGCTCTGGAAACACCATATATTTT
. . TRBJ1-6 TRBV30 CAWSKGIYNSPLHF TGTGCCTGGAGTAAGGGGATCTATAATTCACCCCTCCACTTT
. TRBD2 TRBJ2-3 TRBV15 CATSRGGGASSQYF TGTGCCACCAGCAGGGGCGGGGGGGCGTCCTCGCAGTATTTT
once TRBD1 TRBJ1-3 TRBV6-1 CASSTGAVSGNTIYF TGTGCCAGCAGTACAGGGGCTGTGTCTGGAAACACCATATATTTT
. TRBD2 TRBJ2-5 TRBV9 CASSSPGTSGRETQYF TGTGCCAGCAGCTCCCCCGGGACTAGCGGGCGTGAGACCCAGTACTTC
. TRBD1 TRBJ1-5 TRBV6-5 CASSPGQGSQPQHF TGTGCCAGCAGCCCCGGACAGGGGAGTCAGCCCCAGCATTTT
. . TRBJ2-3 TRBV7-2 CASSWGGAADTQYF TGTGCCAGCAGCTGGGGGGGGGCCGCAGATACGCAGTATTTT
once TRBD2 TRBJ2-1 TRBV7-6 CASSLGGTRGGLSSYNEQFF TGTGCCAGCAGCTTAGGCGGGACTAGGGGGGGGCTCAGCTCCTACAATGAGCAGTTCTTC
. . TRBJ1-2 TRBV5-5 CASSLGDTTRGYGYTF TGTGCCAGCAGCTTGGGGGACACAACCCGAGGCTATGGCTACACCTTC
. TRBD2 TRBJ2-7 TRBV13 CASRRGGRSYEQYF TGTGCCAGCAGGCGGGGGGGTAGGTCCTACGAGCAGTACTTC
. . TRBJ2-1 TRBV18 CASSLLVRSRGFLDNEQFF TGTGCCAGCTCACTTCTGGTAAGAAGTCGGGGATTTTTGGACAATGAGCAGTTCTTC
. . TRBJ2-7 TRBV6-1 CASSEQATYEQYF TGTGCCAGCAGTGAACAGGCTACCTACGAGCAGTACTTC
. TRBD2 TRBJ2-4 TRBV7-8 CASSLQLAGGKNIQYF TGTGCCAGCAGCCTCCAATTAGCGGGGGGCAAAAACATTCAGTACTTC
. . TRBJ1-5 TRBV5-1 CASSLDNSNQPQHF TGCGCCAGCAGCTTGGACAACAGCAATCAGCCCCAGCATTTT
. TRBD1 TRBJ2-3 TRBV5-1 CASSLQGAGVDTQYF TGCGCCAGCAGCTTGCAGGGGGCTGGTGTAGATACGCAGTATTTT
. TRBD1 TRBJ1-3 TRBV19 CATTQGQSSGNTIYF TGTGCCACCACCCAGGGACAGAGCTCTGGAAACACCATATATTTT
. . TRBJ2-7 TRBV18 CASSPGSSYEQYF TGTGCCAGCTCACCCGGGTCGTCCTACGAGCAGTACTTC
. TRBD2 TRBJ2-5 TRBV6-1 CASSEALRTSGVVLGTQYF TGTGCCAGCAGTGAAGCGCTTCGGACTAGCGGGGTAGTATTGGGGACCCAGTACTTC
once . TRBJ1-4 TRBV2 CASSALKAGEKLFF TGTGCCAGCAGCGCACTCAAGGCGGGCGAAAAACTGTTTTTT
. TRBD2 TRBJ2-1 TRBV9 CASSEHSGGSYNEQFF TGTGCCAGCAGCGAGCATAGCGGGGGCTCCTACAATGAGCAGTTCTTC
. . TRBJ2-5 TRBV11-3 CASSSGFRETQYF TGTGCCAGCAGCTCGGGGTTTAGAGAGACCCAGTACTTC
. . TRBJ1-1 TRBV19 CASSVRGGNTEAFF TGTGCCAGTAGTGTCAGGGGCGGGAACACTGAAGCTTTCTTT
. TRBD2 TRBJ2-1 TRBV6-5 CASSYSAGGTYNEQFF TGTGCCAGCAGTTACTCTGCGGGGGGCACCTACAATGAGCAGTTCTTC
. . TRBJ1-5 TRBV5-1 CASSLSTGQEQPQHF TGCGCCAGCAGCTTGAGTACAGGGCAGGAGCAGCCCCAGCATTTT
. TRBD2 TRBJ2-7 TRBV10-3 CAISPTSGVSEQYF TGTGCCATCAGTCCGACTAGCGGGGTGAGCGAGCAGTACTTC
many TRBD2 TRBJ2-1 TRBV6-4 CASSESSGGTNEQFF TGTGCCAGCAGTGAGTCTAGCGGGGGGACCAATGAGCAGTTCTTC
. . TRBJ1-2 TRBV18 CASSPTTVFNYGYTF TGTGCCAGCTCACCGACGACAGTGTTTAACTATGGCTACACCTTC
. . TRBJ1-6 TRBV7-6 CASSLAPGHGNSPLHF TGTGCCAGCAGCTTAGCGCCGGGACATGGAAATTCACCCCTCCACTTT
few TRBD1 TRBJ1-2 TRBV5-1 CASSLRQGDYGYTF TGCGCCAGCAGCCTCAGACAGGGAGACTATGGCTACACCTTC
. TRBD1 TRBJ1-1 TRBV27 CASSLLGQGGTEAFF TGTGCCAGCAGTTTATTGGGACAGGGAGGGACTGAAGCTTTCTTT
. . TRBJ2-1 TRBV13 CASSLQGPEQFF TGTGCCAGCAGCCTACAGGGCCCTGAGCAGTTCTTC
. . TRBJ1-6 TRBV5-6 CASSLGEGNSPLHF TGTGCCAGCAGCTTGGGGGAGGGAAACTCACCCCTCCACTTT
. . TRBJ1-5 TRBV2 CASREGYRANQPQHF TGTGCCAGCAGAGAGGGTTACAGGGCCAATCAGCCCCAGCATTTT
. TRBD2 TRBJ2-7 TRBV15 CATSGGLAGTYEQYF TGTGCCACCAGCGGTGGACTAGCGGGTACCTACGAGCAGTACTTC
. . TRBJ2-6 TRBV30 CAWSAGSGANVLTF TGTGCCTGGAGTGCGGGGTCTGGGGCCAACGTCCTGACTTTC
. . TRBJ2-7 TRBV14 CASSQEPGSSYEQYF TGTGCCAGCAGCCAAGAGCCGGGGAGCTCCTACGAGCAGTACTTC
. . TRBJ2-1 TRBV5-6 CASSFGTSNERQFF TGTGCCAGCAGCTTCGGGACTTCTAATGAGCGGCAGTTCTTC
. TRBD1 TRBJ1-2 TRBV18 CASSPAGTGSFYGYTF TGTGCCAGCTCACCCGCTGGGACAGGATCTTTCTATGGCTACACCTTC
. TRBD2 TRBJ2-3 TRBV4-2 CASSQVSGGSTDTQYF TGTGCCAGCAGCCAAGTTAGCGGGGGGAGCACAGATACGCAGTATTTT
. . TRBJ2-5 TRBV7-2 CAGSFSGQGLGEQYF TGTGCCGGCAGCTTTAGTGGGCAGGGGTTGGGGGAGCAGTACTTC
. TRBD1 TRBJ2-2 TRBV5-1 CASSPHLGQGISGELFF TGCGCCAGCAGCCCGCACCTGGGACAGGGAATAAGCGGGGAGCTGTTTTTT
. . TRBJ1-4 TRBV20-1 CSTGREKLFF TGCAGCACAGGGAGAGAAAAACTGTTTTTT